The next 30 T cell receptor beta chains were all read from a single sample in a study of read filtering for tumor transcriptome and immune sequencing. From approximately 430 ng of RNA, a library with molecular barcoded alpha/delta and beta/gamma adaptors was made. TCRdb ran MiXCR on the reads and lists one entry per CDR3 protein. The table lists 19,000 or so distinct CDR3 sequences, approximately 20% of them singletons. Material: a population of CD138-negative cells sorted from bone marrow. The origin of the receptors is a donor aged 40 or over with multiple myeloma.

A word on this clonotype: This may be a read error, as it is one base from a much larger clone. This chain links TRBV6-1 with TRBJ2-5, with D possibly TRBD1 on 5 matching bases. The V gene lost 7 bases and the J gene lost 6 bases, with 15 bases spanning the gap. From germline, CDR1 is MNHNS and CDR2 SASEGT. The CDR3 is 13 residues long. CDR3 protein: CASIHTGGKTQYF. For the CDR3, the DNA is TGTGCCAGCATCCATACAGGTGGCAAGACCCAGTACTTC.

About this clonotype: This clone may be a read error of a much larger clone one base away. V usage is TRBV4-1 and J usage is TRBJ1-5; 7 positions agree with TRBD1. J lost 5 bases, V lost 2 bases, and 6 bases had no gene match. The CDR3 loop spans 15 amino acids. From germline, CDR1 is MGHRA and CDR2 YSYEKL. Written as DNA, the CDR3 is TGCGCCAGCAGCCAATACCGGGACAGCGATCAGCCCCAGCATTTT. Residues: CASSQYRDSDQPQHF.

For this clonotype: It may be a read error: a sequence one base away is much more abundant. The V call is TRBV5-1, the J call TRBJ2-1, with D perhaps TRBD1 or TRBD2 (5 bases each). V was cut by 0 bases and J by 5 bases, with 12 bases left in between. Germline V lookup: CDR1 SGHRS, CDR2 YFSETQ. The CDR3 is 15 amino acids. The CDR3 spells CASSLVGRAHNEQFF. CDR3 DNA sequence: TGCGCCAGCAGCTTGGTGGGACGAGCGCACAATGAGCAGTTCTTC.

This clonotype has only a few counts. V usage is TRBV20-1 and J usage is TRBJ2-3, with 7 bases lining up with TRBD2. V lost 3 bases and J lost 4; bases outside the gene matches: 28. The CDR3 consists of 21 residues. Germline V gives CDR1 DFQATT, CDR2 SNEGSKA (reference sequence). The CDR3 DNA sequence: TGCAGTGCTAGCTCCCTGGATCGGTTGCGGGAGCTCGGGGGTGGCGCAGATACGCAGTATTTT. As protein: CSASSLDRLRELGGGADTQYF.

With regard to this clonotype: A far larger clone is one base from this, pointing to a likely read error. The V call is TRBV4-1, the J call TRBJ2-3, with 12 positions matching TRBD2. V trimming: 3 bases; J trimming: 8 bases; junction bases outside the gene matches: 9. The CDR3 is made up of 16 amino acids. Per the germline V gene, CDR1 is MGHRA and CDR2 is YSYEKL. The CDR3 coding sequence is TGCGCCAGCAGCCAGAAACTAGCGGGAGGTGGAGGTACGCAGTATTTT. Protein sequence: CASSQKLAGGGGTQYF.

The rearrangement uses TRBV20-1 and TRBJ2-1; 8 nucleotides match TRBD2. J gave up 3 bases and V 0 bases, and 7 bases lay outside the gene matches. CDR1 is DFQATT and CDR2 is SNEGSKA in the germline V gene (reference sequence). CDR3 size: 16 residues. CDR3 residues: CSARDRLSGSYNEQFF. Written as DNA, the CDR3 is TGCAGTGCTAGAGATCGTTTAAGCGGGAGCTACAATGAGCAGTTCTTC.

The chain carries TRBV25-1 and TRBJ2-5; no firm D call. The CDR3 loop spans 13 amino acids. V was cut by 1 base and J by 5 bases, with 8 bases left in between. CDR1 is MGHDK, CDR2 SYGVNS, per germline. The CDR3 region is CASSESYDETQYF. The CDR3 DNA is TGTGCCAGCAGTGAATCGTACGATGAGACCCAGTACTTC.

This clonotype was observed many times. V is TRBV7-3 and J is TRBJ2-2; D remains ambiguous. Germline V CDR1 and CDR2: SGHTA, FQGTGA. Trimming shortened V by 5 bases and J by 6 bases, and 13 bases separated the two germline ends. The CDR3 covers 14 residues. For the CDR3, the DNA is TGTGCCAGCAGCCCGACCCGGGTCCCCGGGGAGCTGTTTTTT. Translation: CASSPTRVPGELFF.

This clonotype was picked up a small number of times. The chain couples TRBV14 to TRBJ2-1; 12 bases align to TRBD2. Germline V gene sequence: CDR1 SGHDN, CDR2 FVKESK. The CDR3 runs to 17 residues. V was clipped by 5 bases and J by 7 bases; unmatched bases: 12. The CDR3 DNA reads as TGTGCCAGCAGCTTAAGACGGACTAGCGGGATGAGGAATGAGCAGTTCTTC. Protein: CASSLRRTSGMRNEQFF.

This clonotype was counted ten times or more. The chain has TRBV29-1 and TRBJ2-7, with 10 positions matching TRBD2. The V gene end was trimmed by 7 bases and the J gene end by 7 bases; junction bases not matched to a gene: 10. The CDR3 is made up of 13 amino acids. Germline-derived CDR1 and CDR2 are SQVTM and ANQGSEA. CDR3 DNA: TGCAGCGCGCAATTAGCGGGGGGTAGAGAGCAGTACTTC. Translation: CSAQLAGGREQYF.

As to this clonotype: Since a much larger clone is just one base distant, this may be a read error. This rearrangement joins TRBV5-1 to TRBJ2-3, with 7 positions matching TRBD2. The CDR3 has 14 amino acids. CDR1 SGHRS and CDR2 YFSETQ come from the germline V gene. CDR3 residues: CDSSFWASGYTQYF. CDR3 nucleotides: TGCGACAGCAGCTTTTGGGCTAGCGGCTATACGCAGTATTTT. Filled out from reference TRBV5-1 and TRBJ2-3, the complete variable domain reads KAGVTQTPRYLIKTRGQQVTLSCSPISGHRSVSWYQQTPGQGLQFLFEYFSETQRNKGNFPGRFSGRQFSNSRSEMNVSTLELGDSALYLCDSSFWASGYTQYFGPGTRLTVL.

This clonotype is medium-sized within its sample. The rearrangement links TRBV11-2 to TRBJ2-1; 7 bases are a match to TRBD2. The trim removed 5 bases at V and 7 bases at J, leaving 11 bases unmatched. Germline V gives CDR1 SGHAT, CDR2 FQNNGV. This CDR3 has 15 amino acids. For the CDR3, the DNA is TGTGCCAGCAGCCAACTTGGACTAGATTATAATGAGCAGTTCTTC. Protein sequence: CASSQLGLDYNEQFF.

This clonotype has a single count. Given a much more abundant clone one base away, this may be a read error. This rearrangement joins TRBV28 to TRBJ2-5; 8 bases align to TRBD1. CDR3 length: 14 amino acids. Germline V CDR1 and CDR2: MDHEN, SYDVKM. The trim removed 6 bases at V and 5 bases at J, leaving 8 bases unmatched. Written as DNA, the CDR3 is TGTGCCAGCAGCCGAACAGGGGGTGCTGAGACCCAGTACTTC. Translated: CASSRTGGAETQYF.

This clonotype was counted many times. A read error may account for a junction end that differs from germline. This chain joins TRBV5-1 and TRBJ2-3; D not certain. This CDR3 is built from 15 residues. The germline gives CDR1 SGHRS, CDR2 YFSETQ. The CDR3 region has the DNA TGCGCCAGCAGCTTGGAGGGCTCCTCCACACATACGCAGTATTTT. It is translated as CASSLEGSSTHTQYF.

The rearrangement uses TRBV28 and TRBJ1-5; a possible D gene is TRBD1 (6 bases). Germline lookup yields CDR1 MDHEN and CDR2 SYDVKM. The CDR3 has 13 residues. Trimming shortened V by 7 bases and J by 6 bases, and 13 bases separated the two germline ends. Here the CDR3 reads CASTRGESQPQHF. Written as DNA, the CDR3 is TGTGCCAGCACAAGGGGGGAGAGTCAGCCCCAGCATTTT.

This clonotype was seen many times. The rearrangement links TRBV18 to TRBJ2-7; D unclear. Germline assignment: CDR1 KGHSH and CDR2 LQKENI. V lost 2 bases to trimming and J lost 4 bases, with 12 bases between them. The CDR3 covers 14 residues. CDR3 residues: CASSPAGAGYEQYF. The CDR3 DNA reads as TGTGCCAGCTCACCAGCCGGAGCAGGTTACGAGCAGTACTTC.

This clonotype was seen ten or more times. The chain combines TRBV7-2 with TRBJ2-2; 8 nucleotides align to TRBD2. There are 16 residues in the CDR3. V trimming: 2 bases; J trimming: 10 bases; junction bases outside the gene matches: 12. Germline loops: CDR1 SGHTA, CDR2 FQGNSA. CDR3 sequence reads: CASSLRAGASFVELFF. CDR3 sequence (DNA): TGTGCCAGCAGCTTAAGAGCGGGAGCAAGTTTCGTGGAGCTGTTTTTT. The entire variable domain, with the rest obtained from reference TRBV7-2 and TRBJ2-2, is as follows: GAGVSQSPSNKVTEKGKDVELRCDPISGHTALYWYRQSLGQGLEFLIYFQGNSAPDKSGLPSDRFSAERTGGSVSTLTIQRTQQEDSAVYLCASSLRAGASFVELFFGEGSRLTVL.

This clonotype has a count of ten or more. J is TRBJ2-7 and V is TRBV29-1, with 16 positions matching TRBD2. The V and J ends lost 7 bases and 3 bases, in that order; junction bases with no gene match: 12. The CDR3 has 17 amino acids. The germline V gene encodes CDR1 SQVTM and CDR2 ANQGSEA. The CDR3 DNA is TGCAGCGCATCCGGGACTAGCGGGAGGGCTTCATTCTACGAGCAGTACTTC. Encoded protein: CSASGTSGRASFYEQYF.

This clonotype was seen only a few times. J is TRBJ2-1 and V is TRBV29-1; D remains ambiguous. The CDR3 extends over 12 amino acids. The V end lost 3 bases, the J end lost 6 bases, and 9 bases lay between the germline ends. Germline values: CDR1 SQVTM, CDR2 ANQGSEA. The CDR3 region has the DNA TGCAGCGTTGATTCGAGTGCCAATGAGCAGTTCTTC. This encodes CSVDSSANEQFF.

In its sample, this clonotype was seen many times. The rearrangement uses TRBV28 and TRBJ2-7, with 10 bases that match TRBD2. V lost 5 bases to trimming and J lost 4 bases; unmatched junction nucleotides: 8. Germline CDR1 reads MDHEN; CDR2 reads SYDVKM. This CDR3 is built from 15 residues. The CDR3 here is CASSDPGTSVYEQYF. The DNA of the CDR3 is TGTGCCAGCAGTGACCCCGGGACTAGCGTTTACGAGCAGTACTTC.

The rearrangement uses TRBV29-1 and TRBJ2-7, with D tentatively TRBD1 (6 bases). Germline CDR1 reads SQVTM; CDR2 reads ANQGSEA. The CDR3 is 14 amino acids. Trimming took off 5 bases at V and 2 bases at J, with 16 bases between the two ends. The CDR3 DNA is TGCAGCGTTTTGTTGGCGGACAGACCCTACGAGCAGTACTTC. Translating it yields CSVLLADRPYEQYF.

Many counts were recorded for this clonotype. The gene calls are TRBV27 and TRBJ2-1; 8 bases are shared with TRBD2. Germline V gene lookup returns CDR1 MNHEY and CDR2 SMNVEV (reference sequence). V lost 3 bases, J lost 6 bases, and 4 bases stayed unmatched. The CDR3 has 14 residues. CDR3 residues: CASSFTSGLNEQFF. CDR3 coding DNA: TGTGCCAGCAGTTTTACTAGCGGTCTCAATGAGCAGTTCTTC.

This clonotype was seen many times. The gene calls are TRBV7-2 and TRBJ2-2; D gene unclear. Germline V gene sequence: CDR1 SGHTA, CDR2 FQGNSA. This CDR3 is built from 16 residues. V gave up 1 base and J gave up 0 bases, with 9 bases separating them. The CDR3 DNA sequence: TGTGCCAGCAGCTTAGTCGGCAGGACGAACACCGGGGAGCTGTTTTTT. This codes for CASSLVGRTNTGELFF.

This clonotype was seen repeatedly, ten times or more. This chain uses TRBV4-3 with TRBJ2-5, with D uncertain. The CDR3 has 15 amino acids. The V end lost 0 bases, the J end lost 1 base, and 9 bases lay between the germline ends. CDR1 is LGHNA and CDR2 is YSLEER in the germline V gene. The CDR3 DNA is TGCGCCAGCAGCCAAGACTACCGTCTCCAAGAGACCCAGTACTTC. As protein: CASSQDYRLQETQYF.

The chain links TRBV19 to TRBJ1-5; unclear D gene. Per germline, CDR1 LNHDA and CDR2 SQIVND (reference sequence). The CDR3 is made up of 15 amino acids. Trimming cost V 5 bases and J 4 bases, with 15 bases left between them. The CDR3, as DNA: TGTGCCAGTAGTCGTGCGGGAGGCCCGAATCAGCCCCAGCATTTT. The encoded protein is CASSRAGGPNQPQHF.

This clonotype was seen many times. The V call is TRBV2, the J call TRBJ2-7; 12 bases match TRBD2. From germline, CDR1 is SNHLY and CDR2 FYNNEI. The CDR3 runs to 16 residues. The ends lost 7 bases at V and 3 bases at J; junction bases unmatched: 10. The chain's CDR3 is CASTMTSGRTGYEQYF. The DNA of the CDR3 is TGTGCCAGCACGATGACTAGCGGGAGAACCGGCTACGAGCAGTACTTC.

The V call is TRBV20-1, the J call TRBJ2-2; 8 nucleotides line up with TRBD2. Unmatched junction bases numbered 11, after V lost 6 bases and J lost 2 bases. Germline values: CDR1 DFQATT, CDR2 SNEGSKA (reference sequence). This CDR3 is built from 16 residues. The CDR3 here is CSAQPRLALNTGELFF. The DNA for the CDR3 is TGCAGTGCCCAACCCAGACTAGCGCTTAACACCGGGGAGCTGTTTTTT.

This clonotype appeared many times. J is TRBJ2-7 and V is TRBV6-5; D not certain. The germline V gene has CDR1 MNHEY and CDR2 SVGAGI. Trimming removed 1 base from V and 4 bases from J, with 8 bases in between. This CDR3 comprises 13 residues. CDR3 sequence (DNA): TGTGCCAGCAGTTACTTATCACCGTACGAGCAGTACTTC. Its protein is CASSYLSPYEQYF.

There are many counts of this clonotype. J is TRBJ1-5 and V is TRBV28, with D unclear. Germline V CDR1 and CDR2: MDHEN, SYDVKM. There are 14 residues in the CDR3. Trimming pared 8 bases from V and 3 bases from J, leaving 14 bases between. The CDR3 protein is CASSFVVSNQPQHF. In DNA form, the CDR3 reads TGTGCCAGCTCATTCGTGGTTTCCAATCAGCCCCAGCATTTT. The full variable domain, rest sourced from reference TRBV28 and TRBJ1-5, is DVKVTQSSRYLVKRTGEKVFLECVQDMDHENMFWYRQDPGLGLRLIYFSYDVKMKEKGDIPEGYSVSREKKERFSLILESASTNQTSMYLCASSFVVSNQPQHFGDGTRLSIL.

This clonotype was picked up many times. The chain employs TRBV18 and TRBJ1-4, with D perhaps TRBD1 (6 bases). CDR1 and CDR2 from the germline V gene are KGHSH and LQKENI. This CDR3 comprises 16 residues. V was pared by 4 bases and J by 0 bases, with 12 bases between. In DNA, the CDR3 is TGTGCCAGCTCACAAACCGGGACACCAACTAATGAAAAACTGTTTTTT. Translation: CASSQTGTPTNEKLFF.